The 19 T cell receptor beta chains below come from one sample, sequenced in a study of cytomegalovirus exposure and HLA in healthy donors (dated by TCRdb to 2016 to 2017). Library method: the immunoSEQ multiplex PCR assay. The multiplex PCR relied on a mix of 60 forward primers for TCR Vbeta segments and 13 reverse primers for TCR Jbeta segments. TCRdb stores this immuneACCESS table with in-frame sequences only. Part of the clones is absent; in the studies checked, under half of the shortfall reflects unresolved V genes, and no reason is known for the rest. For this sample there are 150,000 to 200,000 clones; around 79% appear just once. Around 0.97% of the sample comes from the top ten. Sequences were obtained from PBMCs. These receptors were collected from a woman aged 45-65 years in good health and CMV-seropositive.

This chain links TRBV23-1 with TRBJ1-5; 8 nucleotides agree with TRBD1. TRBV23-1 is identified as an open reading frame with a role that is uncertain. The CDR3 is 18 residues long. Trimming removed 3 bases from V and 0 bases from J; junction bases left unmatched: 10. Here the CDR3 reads CASSQRTGPGCSNQPQHF. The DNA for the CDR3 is TGCGCCAGCAGTCAGCGGACAGGGCCTGGGTGTAGCAATCAGCCCCAGCATTTT.

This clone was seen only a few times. Here the CDR3 DNA reads TGTGCCAGCAGCTCGGACAGGGGAGAGCAGTACTTC. Encoded protein: CASSSDRGEQYF. The chain links TRBV13 to TRBJ2-7, with TRBD1 identical over 9 bases. The CDR3 has 12 amino acids. Germline trimming cut 4 bases from V and 7 bases from J; bases unmatched to any gene: 2. Germline loops: CDR1 PRHDT, CDR2 FYEKMQ (reference sequence).

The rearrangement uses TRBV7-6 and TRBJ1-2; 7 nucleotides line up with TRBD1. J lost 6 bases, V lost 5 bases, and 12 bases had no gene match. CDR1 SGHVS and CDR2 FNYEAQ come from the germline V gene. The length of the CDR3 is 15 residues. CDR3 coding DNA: TGTGCCAGCAGCCCCAGGCCCGGGACAGATCATGGCTACACCTTC. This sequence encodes CASSPRPGTDHGYTF.

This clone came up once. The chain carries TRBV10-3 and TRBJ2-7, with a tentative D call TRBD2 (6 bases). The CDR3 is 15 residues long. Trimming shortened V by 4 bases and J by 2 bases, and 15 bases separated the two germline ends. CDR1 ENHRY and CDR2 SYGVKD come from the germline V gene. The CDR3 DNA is TGTGCCATCAGTGGAGGGGACTCTCAAACCTACGAGCAGTACTTC. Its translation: CAISGGDSQTYEQYF.

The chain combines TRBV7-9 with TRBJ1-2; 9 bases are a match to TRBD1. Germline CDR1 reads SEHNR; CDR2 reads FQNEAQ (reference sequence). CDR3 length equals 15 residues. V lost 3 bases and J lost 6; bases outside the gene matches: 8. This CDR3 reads CASSFTGTGIDGYTF. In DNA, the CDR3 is TGTGCCAGCAGCTTTACCGGGACAGGGATTGATGGCTACACCTTC.

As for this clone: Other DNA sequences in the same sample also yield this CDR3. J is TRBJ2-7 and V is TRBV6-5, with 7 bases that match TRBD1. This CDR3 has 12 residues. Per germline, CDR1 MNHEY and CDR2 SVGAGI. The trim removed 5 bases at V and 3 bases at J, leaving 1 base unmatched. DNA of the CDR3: TGTGCCAGCAGTCGACAGGGCTACGAGCAGTACTTC. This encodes CASSRQGYEQYF.

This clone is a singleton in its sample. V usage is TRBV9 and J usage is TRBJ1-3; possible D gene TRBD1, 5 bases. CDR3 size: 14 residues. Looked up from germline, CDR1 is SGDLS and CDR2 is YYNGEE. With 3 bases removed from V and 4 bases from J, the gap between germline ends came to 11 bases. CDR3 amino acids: CASSGGEWGNTIYF. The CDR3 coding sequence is TGTGCCAGCAGCGGGGGGGAATGGGGAAACACCATATATTTT.

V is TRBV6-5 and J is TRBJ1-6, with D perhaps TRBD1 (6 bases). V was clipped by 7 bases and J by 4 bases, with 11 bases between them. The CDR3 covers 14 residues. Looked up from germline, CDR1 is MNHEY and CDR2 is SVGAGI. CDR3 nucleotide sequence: TGTGCCAGCACACAGGGCCCGTATAATTCACCCCTCCACTTT. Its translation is CASTQGPYNSPLHF.

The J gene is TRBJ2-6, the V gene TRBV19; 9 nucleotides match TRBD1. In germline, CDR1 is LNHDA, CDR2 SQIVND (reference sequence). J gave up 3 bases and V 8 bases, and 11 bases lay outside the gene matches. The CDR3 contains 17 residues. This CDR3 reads CASQLDRGGIGANVLTF. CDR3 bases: TGTGCCAGTCAGTTAGACAGGGGGGGGATTGGGGCCAACGTCCTGACTTTC.

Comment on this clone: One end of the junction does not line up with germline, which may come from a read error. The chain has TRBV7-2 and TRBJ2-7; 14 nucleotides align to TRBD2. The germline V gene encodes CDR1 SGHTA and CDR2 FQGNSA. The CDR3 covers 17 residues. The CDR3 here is CASSFGKGTSGGYGQYF. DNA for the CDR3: TGTGCCAGCAGCTTTGGAAAAGGGACTAGCGGGGGCTACGGGCAGTACTTC.

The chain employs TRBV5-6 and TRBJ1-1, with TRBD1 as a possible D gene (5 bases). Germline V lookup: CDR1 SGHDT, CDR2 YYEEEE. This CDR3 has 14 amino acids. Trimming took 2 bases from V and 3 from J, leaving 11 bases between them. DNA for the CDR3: TGTGCCAGCAGCTTCCGGGGGATCGACACTGAAGCTTTCTTT. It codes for CASSFRGIDTEAFF.

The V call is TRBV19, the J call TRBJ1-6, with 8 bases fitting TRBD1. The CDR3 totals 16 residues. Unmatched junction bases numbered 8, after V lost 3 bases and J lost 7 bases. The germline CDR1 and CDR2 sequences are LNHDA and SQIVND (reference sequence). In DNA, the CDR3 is TGTGCCAGTAGTATCCGGACAGGGAACAAGAATTCACCCCTCCACTTT. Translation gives CASSIRTGNKNSPLHF.

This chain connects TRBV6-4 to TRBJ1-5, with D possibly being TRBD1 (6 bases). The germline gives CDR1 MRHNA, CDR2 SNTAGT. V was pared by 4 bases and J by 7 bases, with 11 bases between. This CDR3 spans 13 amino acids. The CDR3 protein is CASSATQGQPQHF. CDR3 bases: TGTGCCAGCAGTGCCACGCAGGGGCAGCCCCAGCATTTT.

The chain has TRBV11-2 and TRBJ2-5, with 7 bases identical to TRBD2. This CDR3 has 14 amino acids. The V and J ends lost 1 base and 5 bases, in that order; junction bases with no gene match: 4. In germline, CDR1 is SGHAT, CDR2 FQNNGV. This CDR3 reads CASSLVGGRETQYF. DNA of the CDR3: TGTGCCAGCAGCTTAGTGGGGGGGAGGGAGACCCAGTACTTC.

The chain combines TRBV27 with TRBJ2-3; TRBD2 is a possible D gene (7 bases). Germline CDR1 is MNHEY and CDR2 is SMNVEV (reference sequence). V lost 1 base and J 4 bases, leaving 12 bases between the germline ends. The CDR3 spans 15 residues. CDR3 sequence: CASSLLGGRADTQYF. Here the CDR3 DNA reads TGTGCCAGCAGTTTATTGGGGGGGCGAGCAGATACGCAGTATTTT.

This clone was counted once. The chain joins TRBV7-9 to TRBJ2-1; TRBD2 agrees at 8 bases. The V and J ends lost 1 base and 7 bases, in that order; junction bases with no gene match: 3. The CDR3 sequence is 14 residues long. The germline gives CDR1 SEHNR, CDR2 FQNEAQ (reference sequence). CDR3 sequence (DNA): TGTGCCAGCAGCTTAGTGGCTAGCGGGAATGAGCAGTTCTTC. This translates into CASSLVASGNEQFF.

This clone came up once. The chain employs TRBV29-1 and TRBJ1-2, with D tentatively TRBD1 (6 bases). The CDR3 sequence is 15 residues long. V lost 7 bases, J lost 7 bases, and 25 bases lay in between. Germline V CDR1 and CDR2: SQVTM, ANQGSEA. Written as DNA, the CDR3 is TGCAGCGCCCGGGCGGGGGGGCAAGGGTCGGGTGGCTACACCTTC. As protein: CSARAGGQGSGGYTF.

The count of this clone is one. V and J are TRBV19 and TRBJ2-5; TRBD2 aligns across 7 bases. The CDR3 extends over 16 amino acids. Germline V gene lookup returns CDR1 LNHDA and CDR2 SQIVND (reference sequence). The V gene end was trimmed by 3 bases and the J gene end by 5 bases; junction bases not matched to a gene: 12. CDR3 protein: CASSMGWAGEGETQYF. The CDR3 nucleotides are TGTGCCAGTAGTATGGGCTGGGCGGGAGAGGGGGAGACCCAGTACTTC.

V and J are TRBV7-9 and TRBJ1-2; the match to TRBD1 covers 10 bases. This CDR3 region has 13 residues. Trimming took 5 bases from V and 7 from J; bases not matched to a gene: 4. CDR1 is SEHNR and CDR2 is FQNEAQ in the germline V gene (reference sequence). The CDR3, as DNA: TGTGCCAGCAGCCCGGGACAGGGGCTTGGCTACACCTTC. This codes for CASSPGQGLGYTF. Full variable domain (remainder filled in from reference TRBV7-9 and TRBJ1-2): DTGVSQNPRHKITKRGQNVTFRCDPISEHNRLYWYRQTLGQGPEFLTYFQNEAQLEKSRLLSDRFSAERPKGSFSTLEIQRTEQGDSAMYLCASSPGQGLGYTFGSGTRLTVV.